This T cell receptor (beta chain) was profiled in a study of PD-1 blockade in mismatch repair-deficient tumors. The data were produced by immunoSEQ multiplex PCR, yet TCRdb's version contains in-frame clones alone and is incomplete. The sample records about 120,000 clones, 70% to 90% being singletons. Trimming shortened V by 3 bases and J by 0 bases, and 9 bases separated the two germline ends. Germline V gene data show CDR1 as MNHNS and CDR2 as SASEGT. The CDR3 contains 15 residues. The TCR sequence derives from an adult with mismatch repair-deficient cancer. The rearrangement joins TRBV6-1 to TRBJ2-1; no clear D. The specimen comprised peripheral blood, sampled 44 weeks after starting pembrolizumab. CDR3 amino acids: CASSEDAFSYNEQFF. The CDR3 nucleotides read TGTGCCAGCAGTGAGGACGCGTTCTCCTACAATGAGCAGTTCTTC.